This passage covers 32 T cell receptor beta chains from one sample sequenced in a study of shared clonotypes between healthy human individuals. Using immunoSEQ multiplex PCR, the repertoire was profiled, and TCRdb retains in-frame clones only, with some absent. The top ten clones hold around 0.14% of a sample with roughly 2.6 million clones, around nine tenths of them seen once. Sequences were obtained from naive CD4+ T cells sorted from blood. Subset of the sample: CD45RA+ positively selected. The receptors derive from a young man in good health.

The chain combines TRBV4-2 with TRBJ1-1, with D unclear. Trimming cost V 4 bases and J 1 base, with 10 bases left between them. CDR3 length equals 14 residues. CDR1 and CDR2 (germline): LGHNA, YNFKEQ. CDR3 region: CASSRLGQNTEAFF. The CDR3 DNA reads TGTGCCAGCAGCCGCCTAGGGCAGAACACTGAAGCTTTCTTT.

This chain joins TRBV9 and TRBJ2-7, with 8 bases lining up with TRBD2. Germline CDR1 reads SGDLS; CDR2 reads YYNGEE. V was pared by 4 bases and J by 5 bases, with 8 bases of the junction left unmatched. CDR3 size: 14 residues. The CDR3 region is CASSPGGPGDEQYF. The CDR3 DNA sequence: TGTGCCAGCAGCCCGGGAGGGCCTGGGGACGAGCAGTACTTC.

J is TRBJ2-7 and V is TRBV19; 10 bases are a match to TRBD2. Germline CDR1 LNHDA, CDR2 SQIVND (reference sequence). CDR3 size: 15 residues. Trimming at V came to 5 bases and at J to 3 bases, leaving 7 bases not matched to a gene. CDR3 protein: CASSLGIAGGYEQYF. The CDR3 region has the DNA TGTGCCAGTAGTTTAGGAATAGCGGGAGGCTACGAGCAGTACTTC.

As concerns this clone: Within the sample, other DNA sequences also encode this same CDR3. The CDR3 nucleotides are TGCGCCAGCAGCTTGGGTGGGACAGGGGGCTTCAATGAGCAGTTCTTC. This translates into CASSLGGTGGFNEQFF. The rearrangement links TRBV5-1 to TRBJ2-1; 12 nucleotides match TRBD1. The ends lost 0 bases at V and 6 bases at J; junction bases unmatched: 4. The CDR3 contains 16 residues. Germline CDR1 and CDR2: SGHRS and YFSETQ.

With regard to this clone: Other DNA sequences within the sample encode an identical CDR3. The chain recombines TRBV18 with TRBJ2-7; the D gene is possibly TRBD1 (6 bases). The CDR3 length is 14 residues. Trimming removed 6 bases from V and 4 bases from J, with 16 bases in between. The germline CDR1 and CDR2 sequences are KGHSH and LQKENI. In DNA form, the CDR3 reads TGTGCCAGCTCCCCCGGGACCAGGGGTTACGAGCAGTACTTC. Translating gives CASSPGTRGYEQYF.

This chain connects TRBV6-1 to TRBJ2-7, with 10 bases lining up with TRBD1. The length of the CDR3 is 14 residues. The V segment lost 10 bases and the J segment 1 base; nucleotides outside the gene matches: 7. The germline CDR1 and CDR2 sequences are MNHNS and SASEGT. The CDR3 protein is CANDPGQGSYEQYF. For the CDR3, the DNA is TGTGCCAACGATCCGGGACAGGGGTCCTACGAGCAGTACTTC.

V gene TRBV10-3 combines with J gene TRBJ1-1, with D tentatively TRBD1 (6 bases). The germline V and J ends were trimmed by 10 bases and 2 bases, with 11 bases remaining between them. The germline V gene encodes CDR1 ENHRY and CDR2 SYGVKD. The CDR3 runs 12 residues. CDR3 in amino acids: CATGTPNTEAFF. The CDR3 DNA sequence: TGTGCCACCGGGACACCTAACACTGAAGCTTTCTTT.

The chain uses TRBV19 and TRBJ1-2; D unclear. The CDR3 totals 13 residues. Looked up from germline, CDR1 is LNHDA and CDR2 is SQIVND (reference sequence). V was shortened by 9 bases and J by 0 bases, with 11 bases between the two germline ends. CDR3 region: CASLHPANYGYTF. The CDR3 bases are TGTGCCAGCTTACATCCCGCTAACTATGGCTACACCTTC.

This sequence joins TRBV11-2 and TRBJ1-3; 12 bases map to TRBD1. J lost 4 bases, V lost 4 bases, and 8 bases had no gene match. CDR1 is SGHAT and CDR2 is FQNNGV in the germline V gene. This CDR3 has 17 amino acids. The CDR3: CASSSRDRGLVGNTIYF. The CDR3 nucleotides are TGTGCCAGCAGCTCCAGGGACAGGGGGCTTGTCGGAAACACCATATATTTT.

The CDR3 here is CATTGRDSANEKLFF. The CDR3 region has the DNA TGTGCCACCACGGGGAGGGACAGTGCTAATGAAAAACTGTTTTTT. The V and J genes are TRBV2 and TRBJ1-4, with 7 bases matching TRBD1. This CDR3 region has 15 residues. Germline lookup yields CDR1 SNHLY and CDR2 FYNNEI. V shed 10 bases and J 3 bases; nucleotides not matched to a gene: 11. Full variable domain (remainder filled in from reference TRBV2 and TRBJ1-4): EPEVTQTPSHQVTQMGQEVILRCVPISNHLYFYWYRQILGQKVEFLVSFYNNEISEKSEIFDDQFSVERPDGSNFTLKIRSTKLEDSAMYFCATTGRDSANEKLFFGSGTQLSVL.

In its sample, this clone was seen once. The V gene is TRBV6-5, the J gene TRBJ1-4, with 8 positions matching TRBD1. V trimming: 0 bases; J trimming: 7 bases; junction bases outside the gene matches: 4. The CDR3 is 15 residues long. In germline, CDR1 is MNHEY, CDR2 SVGAGI. The CDR3 nucleotides are TGTGCCAGCAGTTACTCGCAGGGGGCCTCTGAAAAACTGTTTTTT. It codes for CASSYSQGASEKLFF.

In its sample, this clone was seen once. V and J are TRBV10-2 and TRBJ1-5, with 8 bases matching TRBD1. Germline assignment: CDR1 WSHSY and CDR2 SAAADI. The CDR3 loop spans 14 amino acids. J gave up 6 bases and V 0 bases, and 1 base lay outside the gene matches. The CDR3 DNA reads TGCGCCAGCAGTGAGTCTACAGGGGGTCAGCCCCAGCATTTT. Translated: CASSESTGGQPQHF.

The genes are TRBV7-8 and TRBJ1-4, with 10 bases aligning to TRBD1. The CDR3 sequence is 14 residues long. The V segment lost 4 bases and the J segment 11 bases; nucleotides outside the gene matches: 7. In germline, CDR1 is SGHVS, CDR2 FQNEAQ. In nucleotides, the CDR3 is TGTGCCAGCAGCTCCGGACAGGGGGTAGGGAAACTGTTTTTT. This sequence encodes CASSSGQGVGKLFF.

This clone was detected only a few times. This chain connects TRBV5-1 to TRBJ1-1; tentative D call: TRBD1 (5 bases). CDR1 SGHRS and CDR2 YFSETQ come from the germline V gene. V lost 4 bases, J lost 5 bases, and 12 bases lay in between. This CDR3 spans 13 amino acids. CDR3 region: CASSDSHGTEAFF. In DNA, the CDR3 is TGCGCCAGCAGCGACAGCCATGGGACTGAAGCTTTCTTT.

The gene calls are TRBV27 and TRBJ1-4; possibly TRBD1 for D (5 bases). CDR3 length equals 14 residues. Germline V CDR1 and CDR2: MNHEY, SMNVEV (reference sequence). V lost 2 bases, J lost 5 bases, and 9 bases lay in between. CDR3 DNA sequence: TGTGCCAGCAGTTTAAGACAGACGAATGAAAAACTGTTTTTT. This encodes CASSLRQTNEKLFF.

This chain links TRBV6-1 with TRBJ2-2; TRBD1 might be the D (6 bases). Trimming removed 6 bases from V and 7 bases from J, with 12 bases in between. Per germline, CDR1 MNHNS and CDR2 SASEGT. The CDR3 sequence is 13 residues long. CDR3: CASRNRVGGELFF. CDR3 DNA: TGTGCCAGCAGGAACAGGGTAGGCGGGGAGCTGTTTTTT.

The V gene is TRBV27, the J gene TRBJ2-3, with D possibly being TRBD2 (6 bases). V lost 2 bases, J lost 6 bases, and 6 bases lay in between. Germline V gene sequence: CDR1 MNHEY, CDR2 SMNVEV (reference sequence). This CDR3 is 12 amino acids long. The CDR3 DNA is TGTGCCAGCAGTTTAGGGGGGGATACGCAGTATTTT. Residues: CASSLGGDTQYF.

The genes are TRBV5-4 and TRBJ1-4; 9 bases align to TRBD1. CDR1 SGHNT and CDR2 YYREEE come from the germline V gene (reference sequence). The CDR3 consists of 16 residues. The junction had 4 bases not matched to a gene; V was cut back by 4 bases and J by 0 bases. This CDR3 is CASSRGQGSTNEKLFF. The CDR3 nucleotides are TGTGCCAGCAGCCGCGGACAGGGGTCAACTAATGAAAAACTGTTTTTT.

The genes are TRBV6-5 and TRBJ1-3; D not resolved. The germline CDR1 and CDR2 sequences are MNHEY and SVGAGI. The V end lost 6 bases, the J end lost 9 bases, and 9 bases lay between the germline ends. The CDR3 extends over 11 amino acids. CDR3 sequence reads: CASSPMGTIYF. For the CDR3, the DNA is TGTGCCAGCAGCCCGATGGGCACCATATATTTT.

This clone was found a few times. The chain couples TRBV30 to TRBJ1-6; D might be TRBD1 (5 bases). Germline CDR1 and CDR2: GTSNPN and SVGIG (reference sequence). Trimming stripped 2 bases from V and 11 bases from J, with 13 bases between. There are 13 residues in the CDR3. CDR3 DNA: TGTGCCTGGAGTCTGCAGGGAGGGCCACCCCTCCACTTT. It translates to CAWSLQGGPPLHF.

This clone was counted only a few times. The chain links TRBV30 to TRBJ1-1; a possible D gene is TRBD1 (5 bases). The V gene's germline CDR1 is GTSNPN and CDR2 SVGIG (reference sequence). This CDR3 region has 14 residues. Trimming pared 2 bases from V and 5 bases from J, leaving 15 bases between. The chain's CDR3 is CAWSLGERGTEAFF. The CDR3 bases are TGTGCCTGGAGTTTAGGGGAGAGAGGGACTGAAGCTTTCTTT.

The CDR3 nucleotides are TGTGCCACAACCCTCGCCCGAGTGTTAGCGGGAAAAAGCTCCTACGAGCAGTACTTC. Translation: CATTLARVLAGKSSYEQYF. The V call is TRBV10-3, the J call TRBJ2-7, with 8 bases matching TRBD2. V was clipped by 10 bases and J by 0 bases; unmatched bases: 23. In germline, CDR1 is ENHRY, CDR2 SYGVKD. CDR3 length: 19 residues.

This clone appeared once. This same CDR3 is encoded by further DNA sequences in the sample. This chain joins TRBV28 and TRBJ2-7, with D possibly called TRBD1 or TRBD2 (5 bases each). The ends were cut back, 2 bases at V and 5 bases at J, with 10 bases in the middle. The CDR3 contains 13 residues. The germline V gene encodes CDR1 MDHEN and CDR2 SYDVKM. The CDR3 DNA reads TGTGCCAGCAGTTTAGGGGGACGGGACGAGCAGTACTTC. It codes for CASSLGGRDEQYF. Full variable domain (rest looked up from reference TRBV28 and TRBJ2-7): DVKVTQSSRYLVKRTGEKVFLECVQDMDHENMFWYRQDPGLGLRLIYFSYDVKMKEKGDIPEGYSVSREKKERFSLILESASTNQTSMYLCASSLGGRDEQYFGPGTRLTVT.

A single count supports this clone. The chain recombines TRBV29-1 with TRBJ2-1; D not resolved. CDR1 is SQVTM, CDR2 ANQGSEA, per germline. CDR3 length: 13 amino acids. Trimming pared 4 bases from V and 8 bases from J, leaving 15 bases between. CDR3 loop: CSVGRLSVDEQFF. The CDR3, as DNA: TGCAGCGTTGGACGGCTTTCCGTCGATGAGCAGTTCTTC.

As for this clone: The same CDR3 also results from other DNA sequences found in this sample. The chain recombines TRBV11-3 with TRBJ2-2, with D perhaps TRBD2 (6 bases). This CDR3 has 15 residues. The germline V gene has CDR1 SGHNT and CDR2 YENEEA. Between the trimmed V and J ends, which lost 8 bases and 0 bases, there was a span of 13 bases. Written as DNA, the CDR3 is TGTGCCAGCTCCCTCGGAGGGACGAACACCGGGGAGCTGTTTTTT. Translating gives CASSLGGTNTGELFF.

The chain recombines TRBV29-1 with TRBJ2-3; possible D gene TRBD2, 5 bases. CDR3 size: 12 residues. Trimming took off 4 bases at V and 4 bases at J, with 9 bases between the two ends. Germline V lookup: CDR1 SQVTM, CDR2 ANQGSEA. CDR3 sequence: CSVVLAPDTQYF. CDR3 DNA sequence: TGCAGCGTTGTTCTAGCACCAGATACGCAGTATTTT.

V usage is TRBV6-4 and J usage is TRBJ2-1; D possibly corresponds to TRBD2 (5 bases). This CDR3 contains 13 residues. V was cut by 5 bases and J by 10 bases, with 15 bases left in between. The germline CDR1 and CDR2 sequences are MRHNA and SNTAGT. CDR3 in DNA: TGTGCCAGCAGTTCCGAGAGGGCTGGAGAGCAGTTCTTC. Translating gives CASSSERAGEQFF.

This chain links TRBV4-1 with TRBJ2-7; unclear D gene. Germline loops: CDR1 MGHRA, CDR2 YSYEKL. The CDR3 totals 14 residues. The ends were cut back, 4 bases at V and 6 bases at J, with 16 bases in the middle. The CDR3 bases are TGCGCCAGCAGCCCACTACTTGCGGTAGGCGAGCAGTACTTC. It encodes CASSPLLAVGEQYF.

For this clone: Other DNA sequences in this specimen translate into the identical CDR3. The chain links TRBV28 to TRBJ2-4; a weak D match, TRBD2 (5 bases). This CDR3 is 12 amino acids long. Trimming cost V 3 bases and J 5 bases, with 5 bases left between them. The germline gives CDR1 MDHEN, CDR2 SYDVKM. As DNA, the CDR3 is TGTGCCAGCAGTTTGAGGGAAAACATTCAGTACTTC. Encoded protein: CASSLRENIQYF.

DNA of the CDR3: TGTGCCAGCTCACCGCCGGGTACTAGCGGGAGGTACGAGCAGTACTTC. Its protein is CASSPPGTSGRYEQYF. The rearrangement uses TRBV18 and TRBJ2-7, with 12 bases matching TRBD2. The trim removed 3 bases at V and 4 bases at J, leaving 7 bases unmatched. CDR3 length equals 16 residues. CDR1 and CDR2 from the germline V gene are KGHSH and LQKENI.

The gene calls are TRBV6-1 and TRBJ2-7; 8 bases fit TRBD2. Per germline, CDR1 MNHNS and CDR2 SASEGT. V gave up 3 bases and J gave up 3 bases; unmatched junction bases: 7. CDR3 length: 15 amino acids. CDR3 sequence: CASSENGRAFYEQYF. CDR3 DNA: TGTGCCAGCAGTGAGAACGGGAGGGCCTTCTACGAGCAGTACTTC.

V and J are TRBV7-8 and TRBJ1-2; D unresolved. CDR3 length equals 15 residues. Germline CDR1 is SGHVS and CDR2 is FQNEAQ. The V gene lost 5 bases and the J gene lost 0 bases, with 13 bases spanning the gap. In nucleotides, the CDR3 is TGTGCCAGCAGCAGTTCGACACCGACTAACTATGGCTACACCTTC. Amino acids: CASSSSTPTNYGYTF.